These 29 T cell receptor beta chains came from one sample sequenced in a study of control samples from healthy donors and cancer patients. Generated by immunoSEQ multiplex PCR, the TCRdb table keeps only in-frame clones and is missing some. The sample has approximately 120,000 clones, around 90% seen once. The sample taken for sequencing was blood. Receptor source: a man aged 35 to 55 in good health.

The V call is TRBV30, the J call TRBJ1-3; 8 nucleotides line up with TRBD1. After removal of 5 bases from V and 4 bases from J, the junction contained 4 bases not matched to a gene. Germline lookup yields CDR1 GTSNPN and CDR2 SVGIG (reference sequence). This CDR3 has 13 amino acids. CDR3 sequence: CAWVTGAGNTIYF. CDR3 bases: TGTGCCTGGGTGACAGGGGCCGGAAACACCATATATTTT.

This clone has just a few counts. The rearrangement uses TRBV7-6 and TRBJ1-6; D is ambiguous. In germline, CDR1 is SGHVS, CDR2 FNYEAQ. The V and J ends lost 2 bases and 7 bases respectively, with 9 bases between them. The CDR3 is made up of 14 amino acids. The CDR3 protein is CASSLRIENSPLHF. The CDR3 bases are TGTGCCAGCAGCTTAAGGATTGAAAATTCACCCCTCCACTTT.

The CDR3 nucleotides read TGCGCCAGCAGCGTCCGACAGGGTAGCTACGAGCAGTACTTC. Protein product: CASSVRQGSYEQYF. The chain employs TRBV5-1 and TRBJ2-7, with 7 bases lining up with TRBD1. The germline gives CDR1 SGHRS, CDR2 YFSETQ. V was clipped by 4 bases and J by 3 bases; unmatched bases: 7. The CDR3 has 14 residues.

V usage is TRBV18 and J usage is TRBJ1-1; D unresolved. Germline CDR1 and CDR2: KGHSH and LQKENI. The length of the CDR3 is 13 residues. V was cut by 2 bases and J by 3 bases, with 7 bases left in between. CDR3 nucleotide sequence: TGTGCCAGCTCACCAGGGGTCGACACTGAAGCTTTCTTT. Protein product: CASSPGVDTEAFF.

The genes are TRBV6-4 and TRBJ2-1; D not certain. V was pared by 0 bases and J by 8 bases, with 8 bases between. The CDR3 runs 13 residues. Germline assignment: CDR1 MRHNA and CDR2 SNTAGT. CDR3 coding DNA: TGTGCCAGCAGTGACTCATTATACGATGAGCAGTTCTTC. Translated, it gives CASSDSLYDEQFF.

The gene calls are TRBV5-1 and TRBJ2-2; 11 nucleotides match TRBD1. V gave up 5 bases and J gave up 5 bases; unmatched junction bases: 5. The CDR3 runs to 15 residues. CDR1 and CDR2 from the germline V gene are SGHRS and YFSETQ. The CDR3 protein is CASRAGTGGTGELFF. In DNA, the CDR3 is TGCGCCAGCAGGGCCGGGACAGGGGGTACCGGGGAGCTGTTTTTT. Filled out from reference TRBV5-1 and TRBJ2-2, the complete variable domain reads KAGVTQTPRYLIKTRGQQVTLSCSPISGHRSVSWYQQTPGQGLQFLFEYFSETQRNKGNFPGRFSGRQFSNSRSEMNVSTLELGDSALYLCASRAGTGGTGELFFGEGSRLTVL.

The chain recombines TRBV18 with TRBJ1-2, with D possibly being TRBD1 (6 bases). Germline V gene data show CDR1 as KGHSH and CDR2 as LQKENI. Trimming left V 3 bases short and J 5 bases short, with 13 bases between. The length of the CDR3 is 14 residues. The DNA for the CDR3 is TGTGCCAGCTCACCGTCTTCAGGGGAGTATGGCTACACCTTC. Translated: CASSPSSGEYGYTF.

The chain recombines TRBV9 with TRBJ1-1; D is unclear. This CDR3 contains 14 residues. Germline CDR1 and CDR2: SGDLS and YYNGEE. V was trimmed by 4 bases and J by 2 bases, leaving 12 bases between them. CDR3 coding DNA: TGTGCCAGCAGCCCCACGCGGGGTAACACTGAAGCTTTCTTT. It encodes CASSPTRGNTEAFF.

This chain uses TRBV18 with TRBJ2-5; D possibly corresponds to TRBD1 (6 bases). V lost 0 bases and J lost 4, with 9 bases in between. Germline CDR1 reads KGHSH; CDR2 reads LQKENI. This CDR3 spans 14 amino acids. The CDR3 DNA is TGTGCCAGCTCACCACCTACAGGGAGAGAGACCCAGTACTTC. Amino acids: CASSPPTGRETQYF. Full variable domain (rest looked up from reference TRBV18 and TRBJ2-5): NAGVMQNPRHLVRRRGQEARLRCSPMKGHSHVYWYRQLPEEGLKFMVYLQKENIIDESGMPKERFSAEFPKEGPSILRIQQVVRGDSAAYFCASSPPTGRETQYFGPGTRLLVL.

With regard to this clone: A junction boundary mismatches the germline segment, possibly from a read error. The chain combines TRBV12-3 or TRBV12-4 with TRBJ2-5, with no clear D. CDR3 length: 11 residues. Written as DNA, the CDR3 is TGTGCAAGCAGTGGCCTGGAGACCCAGTACTTC. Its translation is CASSGLETQYF.

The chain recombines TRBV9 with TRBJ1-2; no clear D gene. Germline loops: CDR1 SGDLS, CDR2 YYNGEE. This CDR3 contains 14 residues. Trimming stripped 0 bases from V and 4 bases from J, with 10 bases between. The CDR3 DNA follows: TGTGCCAGCAGCGTAGGGTCGGGGAGCTATGGCTACACCTTC. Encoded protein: CASSVGSGSYGYTF.

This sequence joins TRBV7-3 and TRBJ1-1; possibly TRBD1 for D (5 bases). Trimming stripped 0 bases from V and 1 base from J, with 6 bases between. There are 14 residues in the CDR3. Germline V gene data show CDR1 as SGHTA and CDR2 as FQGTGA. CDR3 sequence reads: CASSLTGANTEAFF. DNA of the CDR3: TGTGCCAGCAGCTTAACAGGGGCGAACACTGAAGCTTTCTTT.

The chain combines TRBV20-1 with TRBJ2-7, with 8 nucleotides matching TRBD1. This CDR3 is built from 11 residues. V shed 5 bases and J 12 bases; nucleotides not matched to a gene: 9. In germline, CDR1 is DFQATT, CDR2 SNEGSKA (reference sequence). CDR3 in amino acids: CSARGTGGMYF. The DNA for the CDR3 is TGCAGTGCTCGCGGGACAGGTGGCATGTACTTC.

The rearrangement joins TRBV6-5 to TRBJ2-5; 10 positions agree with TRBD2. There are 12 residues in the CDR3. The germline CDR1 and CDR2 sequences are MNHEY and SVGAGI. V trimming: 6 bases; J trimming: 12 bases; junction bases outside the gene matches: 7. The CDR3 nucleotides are TGTGCCAGCAGGGGGGTTGGGACTAGCGAGTACTTC. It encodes CASRGVGTSEYF.

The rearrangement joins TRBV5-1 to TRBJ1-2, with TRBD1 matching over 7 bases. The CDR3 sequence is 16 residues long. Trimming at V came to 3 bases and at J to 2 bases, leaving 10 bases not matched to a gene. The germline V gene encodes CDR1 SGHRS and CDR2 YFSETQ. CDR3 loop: CASSYDRAKLNYGYTF. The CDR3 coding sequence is TGCGCCAGCAGCTATGACAGGGCTAAACTCAACTATGGCTACACCTTC.

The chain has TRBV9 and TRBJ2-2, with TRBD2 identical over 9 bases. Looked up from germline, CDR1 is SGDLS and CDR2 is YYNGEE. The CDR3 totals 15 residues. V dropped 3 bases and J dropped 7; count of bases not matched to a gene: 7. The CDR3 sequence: CASSGGGGAGGELFF. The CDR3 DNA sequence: TGTGCCAGCAGCGGCGGCGGGGGGGCCGGCGGGGAGCTGTTTTTT.

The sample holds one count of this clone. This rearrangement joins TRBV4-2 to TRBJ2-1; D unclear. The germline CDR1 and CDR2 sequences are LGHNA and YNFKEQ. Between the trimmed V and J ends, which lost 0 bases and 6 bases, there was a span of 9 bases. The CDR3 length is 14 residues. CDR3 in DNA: TGTGCCAGCAGCCAAGAAGGTGAGCGCAATGAGCAGTTCTTC. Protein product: CASSQEGERNEQFF.

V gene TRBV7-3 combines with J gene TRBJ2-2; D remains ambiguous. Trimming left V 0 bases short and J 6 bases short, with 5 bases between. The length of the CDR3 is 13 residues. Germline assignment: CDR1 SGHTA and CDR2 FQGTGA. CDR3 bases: TGTGCCAGCAGCTTAACGGTGGCCGGGGAGCTGTTTTTT. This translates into CASSLTVAGELFF.

CDR3 sequence reads: CASSSSDRGHYNEQFF. CDR3 DNA sequence: TGTGCCAGCAGTAGCTCAGACAGAGGCCACTACAATGAGCAGTTCTTC. V gene TRBV27 combines with J gene TRBJ2-1, with D possibly matching TRBD1 (5 bases). The CDR3 is 16 residues long. V was cut by 5 bases and J by 3 bases, with 17 bases left in between. Germline values: CDR1 MNHEY, CDR2 SMNVEV (reference sequence).

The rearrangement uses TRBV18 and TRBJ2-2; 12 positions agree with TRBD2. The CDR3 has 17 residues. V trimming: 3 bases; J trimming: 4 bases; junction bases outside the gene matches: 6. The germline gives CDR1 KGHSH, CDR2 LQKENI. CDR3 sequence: CASSPLSSGGATGELFF. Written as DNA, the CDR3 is TGTGCCAGCTCACCCCTTTCTAGCGGGGGGGCCACCGGGGAGCTGTTTTTT.

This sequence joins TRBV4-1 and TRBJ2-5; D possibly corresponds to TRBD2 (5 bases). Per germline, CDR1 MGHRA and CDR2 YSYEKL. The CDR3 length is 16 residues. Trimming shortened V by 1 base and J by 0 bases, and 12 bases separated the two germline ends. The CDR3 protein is CASSQGGQAYQETQYF. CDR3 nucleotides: TGCGCCAGCAGCCAAGGAGGGCAGGCCTACCAAGAGACCCAGTACTTC.

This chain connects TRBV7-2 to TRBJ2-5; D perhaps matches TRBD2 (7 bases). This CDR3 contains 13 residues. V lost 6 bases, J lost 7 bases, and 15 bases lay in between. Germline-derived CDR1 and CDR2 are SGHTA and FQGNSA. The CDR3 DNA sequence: TGTGCCAGCAGAAAGGGGGGGCTCGTGACCCAGTACTTC. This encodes CASRKGGLVTQYF.

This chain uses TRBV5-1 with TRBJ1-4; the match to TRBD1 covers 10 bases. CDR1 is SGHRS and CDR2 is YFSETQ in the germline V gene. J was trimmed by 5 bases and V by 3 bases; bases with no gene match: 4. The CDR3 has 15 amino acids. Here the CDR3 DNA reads TGCGCCAGCAGCTCCGACAGGGGGCCCAATGAAAAACTGTTTTTT. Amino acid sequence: CASSSDRGPNEKLFF.

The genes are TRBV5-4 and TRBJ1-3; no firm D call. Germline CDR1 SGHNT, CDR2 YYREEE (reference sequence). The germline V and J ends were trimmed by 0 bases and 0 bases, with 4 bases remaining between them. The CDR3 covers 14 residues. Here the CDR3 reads CASSLDSSGNTIYF. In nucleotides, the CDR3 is TGTGCCAGCAGCTTGGACAGCTCTGGAAACACCATATATTTT.

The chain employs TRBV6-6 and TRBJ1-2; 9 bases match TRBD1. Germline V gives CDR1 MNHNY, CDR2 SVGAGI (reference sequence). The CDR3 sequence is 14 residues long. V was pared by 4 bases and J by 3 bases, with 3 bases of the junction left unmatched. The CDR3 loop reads CASSSQGADYGYTF. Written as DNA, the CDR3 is TGTGCCAGCAGTTCACAGGGGGCGGACTATGGCTACACCTTC.

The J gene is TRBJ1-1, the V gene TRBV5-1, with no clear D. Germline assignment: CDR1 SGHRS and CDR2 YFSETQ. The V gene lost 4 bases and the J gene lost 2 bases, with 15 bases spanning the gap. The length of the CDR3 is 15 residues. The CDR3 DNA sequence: TGCGCCAGCAGCCCCTTAAAGACCCTCAACACTGAAGCTTTCTTT. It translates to CASSPLKTLNTEAFF.

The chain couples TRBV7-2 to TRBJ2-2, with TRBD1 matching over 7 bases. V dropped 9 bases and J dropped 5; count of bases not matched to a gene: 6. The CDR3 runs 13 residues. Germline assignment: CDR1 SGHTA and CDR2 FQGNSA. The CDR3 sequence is CASRQGRTGELFF. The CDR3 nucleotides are TGTGCCAGTCGACAGGGTCGTACCGGGGAGCTGTTTTTT.

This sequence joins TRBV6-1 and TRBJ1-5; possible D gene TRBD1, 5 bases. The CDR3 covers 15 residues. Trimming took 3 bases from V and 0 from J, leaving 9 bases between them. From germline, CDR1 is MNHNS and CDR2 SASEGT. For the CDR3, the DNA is TGTGCCAGCAGTGAGACAGCTTATAGCAATCAGCCCCAGCATTTT. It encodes CASSETAYSNQPQHF.

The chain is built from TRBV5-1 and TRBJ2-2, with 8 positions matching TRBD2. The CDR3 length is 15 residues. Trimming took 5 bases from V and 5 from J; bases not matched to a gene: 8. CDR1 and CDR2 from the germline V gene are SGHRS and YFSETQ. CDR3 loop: CASSILAGWTGELFF. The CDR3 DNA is TGCGCCAGCAGTATATTAGCGGGGTGGACCGGGGAGCTGTTTTTT. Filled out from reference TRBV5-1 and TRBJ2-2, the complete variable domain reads KAGVTQTPRYLIKTRGQQVTLSCSPISGHRSVSWYQQTPGQGLQFLFEYFSETQRNKGNFPGRFSGRQFSNSRSEMNVSTLELGDSALYLCASSILAGWTGELFFGEGSRLTVL.